This is a list of T cell receptor beta chains from one sample in a study of cytomegalovirus exposure and HLA in healthy donors. Clones were sequenced by immunoSEQ multiplex PCR, and TCRdb holds only the in-frame ones, with some missing. The table has about 95,000 clones, about three quarters seen once; the top ten hold about 7.7%. The material sequenced was PBMCs. Source of these receptors: a man aged 60 to 69 in good health and CMV-seronegative. Both conserved end residues are trimmed from each CDR3. Each record gives: CDR3 length, V gene, J gene, D gene, CDR3 protein. A D gene is named only where the DNA matches it firmly.

12	TRBV5-1	TRBJ1-1	.	ASSQGIRNTEAF
12	TRBV19	TRBJ2-4	TRBD1	ASNRDSTKNIQY
11	TRBV29-1	TRBJ2-2	TRBD1	SAGIQGAGELF
13	TRBV10-1	TRBJ2-6	.	ASSQHRSGANVLT
13	TRBV4-1	TRBJ1-2	.	ASSPWGGKDYGYT
12	TRBV5-4	TRBJ2-3	TRBD2	ASSVGLAGDTQY
15	TRBV18	TRBJ2-1	TRBD1	ASSPLNEGQAYNEQF
13	TRBV28	TRBJ2-2	.	ASTRTAPNTGELF
11	TRBV11-3	TRBJ1-1	.	ASSPGVFTEAF
14	TRBV5-1	TRBJ1-1	TRBD1	ASSPQTGKTNTEAF
12	TRBV4-3	TRBJ1-4	.	ASSQDRDSEKLF
14	TRBV10-2	TRBJ2-1	.	ASSDSRGLTYNEQF
10	TRBV18	TRBJ1-4	.	ASSPDREKLF
14	TRBV15	TRBJ1-1	TRBD1	ATSPRRGTGITEAF
12	TRBV4-2	TRBJ2-7	.	ASSQDPRGYEQY
11	TRBV10-2	.	TRBD1	ASSRTGGYEQY
11	TRBV2	TRBJ2-3	.	ASSRTYTDTQY
9	TRBV6-6	TRBJ2-1	TRBD1	ASSYDRGMI
12	TRBV4-1	TRBJ2-5	TRBD2	ASSQDPGGETQY
13	TRBV5-1	TRBJ2-5	.	ASSLNLGEEETQY